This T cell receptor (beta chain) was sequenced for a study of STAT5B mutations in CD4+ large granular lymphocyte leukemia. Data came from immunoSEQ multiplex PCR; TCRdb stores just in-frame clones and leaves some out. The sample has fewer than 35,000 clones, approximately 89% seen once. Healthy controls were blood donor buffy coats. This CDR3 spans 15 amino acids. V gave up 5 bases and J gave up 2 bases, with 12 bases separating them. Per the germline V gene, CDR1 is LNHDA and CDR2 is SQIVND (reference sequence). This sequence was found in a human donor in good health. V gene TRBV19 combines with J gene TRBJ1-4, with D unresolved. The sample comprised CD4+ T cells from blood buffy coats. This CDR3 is CASSPGSLTNEKLFF. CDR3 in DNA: TGTGCCAGTAGTCCCGGCTCGTTGACTAATGAAAAACTGTTTTTT.